The rows below give T cell receptor beta chains drawn from one sample of a study of cytomegalovirus exposure and HLA in healthy donors. Generated by immunoSEQ multiplex PCR, the TCRdb table keeps only in-frame clones and is missing some. Here the sample spans 38,000 or so clones, around 93% being singletons. The sequencing sample was made of PBMCs. The receptors shown here come from a man between 18 and 29 years old in good health and CMV-seronegative. CDR3s include the opening cysteine and the closing phenylalanine or tryptophan. A D gene is named only where the DNA matches it firmly. Clone size appears in some rows only: once, few, many, or a class for an expanded clone.

J | V | size | D | CDR3 | DNA
TRBJ1-5 | TRBV2 | NA | NA | CASSSGGQPQHF | TGTGCCAGCAGTTCGGGGGGTCAGCCCCAGCATTTT
TRBJ1-3 | TRBV6-1 | NA | TRBD1 | CASSEPGTGRNTIYF | TGTGCCAGCAGTGAGCCCGGGACAGGCCGAAACACCATATATTTT
TRBJ2-4 | TRBV5-4 | NA | TRBD2 | CASSLGGRGRNIQYF | TGTGCCAGCAGCTTGGGCGGGAGGGGAAGAAACATTCAGTACTTC
TRBJ2-5 | TRBV6-5 | few | TRBD2 | CASSSPSGRAGETQYF | TGTGCCAGCAGTTCCCCTAGCGGGAGGGCCGGAGAGACCCAGTACTTC
TRBJ2-5 | TRBV11-2 | NA | TRBD1 | CASRGGQGVTETQYF | TGTGCCAGCAGGGGGGGACAGGGGGTAACAGAGACCCAGTACTTC
TRBJ2-1 | TRBV27 | NA | NA | CASSPLAEGYNEQFF | TGTGCCAGCAGTCCCTTAGCGGAAGGCTACAATGAGCAGTTCTTC
TRBJ2-1 | TRBV27 | NA | TRBD1 | CASRGTGTGSEQFF | TGTGCCAGCAGGGGTACCGGGACAGGGAGCGAGCAGTTCTTC
TRBJ2-7 | TRBV4-1 | once | NA | CASSQGGQLTYEQYF | TGCGCCAGCAGCCAAGGAGGACAGCTAACCTACGAGCAGTACTTC
TRBJ2-1 | TRBV7-3 | NA | NA | CASSLNGAGFNEQFF | TGTGCCAGCAGCTTAAACGGTGCGGGATTCAATGAGCAGTTCTTC
TRBJ2-7 | TRBV5-6 | NA | TRBD1 | CASSLTGTGFYEQYF | TGTGCCAGCAGCTTGACCGGGACAGGGTTCTACGAGCAGTACTTC
TRBJ1-4 | TRBV18 | NA | NA | CASSPRGGDEKLFF | TGTGCCAGCTCACCGAGGGGCGGGGATGAAAAACTGTTTTTT
TRBJ1-1 | TRBV5-1 | NA | NA | CASSSGNTEAFF | TGCGCCAGCAGCTCAGGGAACACTGAAGCTTTCTTT
TRBJ2-3 | TRBV6-1 | NA | TRBD1 | CASSEGTGADTQYF | TGTGCCAGCAGTGAAGGGACAGGGGCAGATACGCAGTATTTT
TRBJ2-3 | TRBV6-6 | NA | TRBD1 | CASSRTGGSGDTQYF | TGTGCCAGCAGCCGGACAGGGGGCAGTGGAGATACGCAGTATTTT
TRBJ2-3 | TRBV4-2 | NA | NA | CASSQVAGSGGADTQYF | TGTGCCAGCAGCCAAGTAGCCGGAAGCGGTGGTGCAGATACGCAGTATTTT
TRBJ2-1 | TRBV5-1 | NA | NA | CASRGAILNNEQFF | TGCGCCAGCAGGGGCGCTATCCTCAACAATGAGCAGTTCTTC
TRBJ2-7 | TRBV14 | NA | TRBD2 | CASSQQRTSGDYEQYF | TGTGCCAGCAGCCAACAAAGGACTAGCGGGGACTACGAGCAGTACTTC
TRBJ2-5 | TRBV5-5 | NA | NA | CASSLTGSETQYF | TGTGCCAGCAGCTTAACAGGGAGTGAGACCCAGTACTTC
TRBJ2-5 | TRBV6-5 | NA | NA | CASSYAGPRETQYF | TGTGCCAGCAGTTACGCGGGACCCCGGGAGACCCAGTACTTC
TRBJ2-4 | TRBV5-1 | NA | NA | CASSLNSGDIQYF | TGCGCCAGCAGCTTGAACTCCGGGGACATTCAGTACTTC
TRBJ2-3 | TRBV29-1 | NA | NA | CSVVFGGRGTDTQYF | TGCAGCGTTGTATTCGGGGGGCGAGGTACAGATACGCAGTATTTT
TRBJ2-2 | TRBV28 | NA | NA | CASSLLDSGTGELFF | TGTGCCAGCAGTTTATTGGACAGTGGCACCGGGGAGCTGTTTTTT
TRBJ2-7 | TRBV5-1 | NA | TRBD2 | CASSPTSGSVGGEQYF | TGCGCCAGCAGCCCGACTAGCGGGAGCGTGGGTGGCGAGCAGTACTTC
TRBJ2-2 | TRBV7-6 | NA | NA | CASSPSLANTGELFF | TGTGCCAGCAGCCCCTCGTTAGCGAACACCGGGGAGCTGTTTTTT
TRBJ2-1 | TRBV5-1 | NA | TRBD2 | CASSMGLADNEQFF | TGCGCCAGCAGCATGGGACTAGCGGACAATGAGCAGTTCTTC
TRBJ1-2 | TRBV14 | NA | NA | CASSDTGFYGYTF | TGTGCCAGCAGCGACACAGGATTCTATGGCTACACCTTC
TRBJ2-7 | TRBV30 | NA | TRBD1 | CAWSVRVTGVVYEQYF | TGTGCCTGGAGTGTACGGGTGACAGGGGTGGTCTACGAGCAGTACTTC
TRBJ1-2 | TRBV30 | NA | NA | CACSAGGYTF | TGTGCCTGCTCTGCGGGTGGCTACACCTTC
TRBJ2-3 | TRBV29-1 | few | TRBD1 | CSAGTGRGTDTQYF | TGCAGCGCTGGGACAGGACGGGGCACAGATACGCAGTATTTT
TRBJ1-2 | TRBV7-2 | NA | NA | CASSTRDAYGYTF | TGTGCCAGCAGTACCCGGGATGCCTATGGCTACACCTTC
TRBJ2-5 | TRBV5-1 | NA | TRBD2 | CASSFAREAGGGETQYF | TGCGCCAGCAGCTTTGCCCGGGAAGCGGGGGGCGGAGAGACCCAGTACTTC
TRBJ1-1 | TRBV7-9 | NA | TRBD1 | CASSTQGAGTEAFF | TGTGCCAGCAGCACGCAGGGGGCAGGGACTGAAGCTTTCTTT
TRBJ1-1 | TRBV5-8 | NA | NA | CASSYMTDRHTEAFF | TGTGCCAGCAGCTATATGACTGACAGGCACACTGAAGCTTTCTTT
TRBJ1-1 | TRBV5-1 | NA | NA | CASSRDEGDTEAFF | TGCGCCAGCAGTAGAGACGAGGGGGACACTGAAGCTTTCTTT
TRBJ2-3 | TRBV5-1 | once | NA | CASSEGGPLDTQYF | TGCGCCAGCAGTGAGGGGGGGCCCTTAGATACGCAGTATTTT
TRBJ2-1 | TRBV7-2 | NA | TRBD2 | CASSPAGVVNEQFF | TGTGCCAGCAGCCCGGCGGGGGTAGTCAATGAGCAGTTCTTC
TRBJ2-7 | TRBV10-3 | once | TRBD1 | CAISESGQGRYEQYF | TGTGCCATCAGTGAGTCGGGACAGGGACGCTACGAGCAGTACTTC
TRBJ1-4 | TRBV30 | NA | TRBD1 | CAWDRAANEKLFF | TGTGCCTGGGACAGGGCTGCTAATGAAAAACTGTTTTTT
TRBJ2-1 | TRBV5-8 | NA | NA | CASSLGGHSNNEQFF | TGTGCCAGCAGCTTGGGTGGACATTCCAACAATGAGCAGTTCTTC
TRBJ2-3 | TRBV30 | NA | NA | CAWGRGGTDTQYF | TGTGCCTGGGGCAGGGGGGGCACAGATACGCAGTATTTT
TRBJ2-1 | TRBV11-2 | NA | TRBD1 | CASSPRPGQGVGSYNEQFF | TGTGCCAGCAGCCCCCGGCCGGGACAGGGGGTTGGGTCCTACAATGAGCAGTTCTTC
TRBJ1-2 | TRBV9 | NA | NA | CASSVGGGPTNYGYTF | TGTGCCAGCAGCGTAGGGGGAGGGCCCACTAACTATGGCTACACCTTC
TRBJ2-3 | TRBV25-1 | NA | TRBD2 | CASSESRSGSGADTQYF | TGTGCCAGCAGTGAATCCCGTAGCGGGAGTGGCGCAGATACGCAGTATTTT
TRBJ2-7 | TRBV29-1 | NA | NA | CSVDSGYEQYF | TGCAGCGTTGATTCGGGGTACGAGCAGTACTTC
TRBJ2-5 | TRBV18 | NA | NA | CASSPGLQETQYF | TGTGCCAGCTCACCGGGACTTCAAGAGACCCAGTACTTC
TRBJ2-5 | TRBV9 | NA | NA | CASSVGGLQETQYF | TGTGCCAGCAGCGTAGGGGGACTTCAAGAGACCCAGTACTTC
TRBJ1-6 | TRBV19 | NA | TRBD1 | CASSARQGKSSPLHF | TGTGCCAGTAGTGCCCGACAGGGAAAGAGTTCACCCCTCCACTTT
TRBJ1-1 | TRBV27 | NA | TRBD1 | CASRNGQGPTEAFF | TGTGCCAGCAGGAATGGACAGGGCCCCACTGAAGCTTTCTTT
TRBJ1-2 | TRBV11-2 | NA | TRBD1 | CASSSEDREVHGYTF | TGTGCCAGCAGCTCCGAGGACAGGGAGGTCCATGGCTACACCTTC
TRBJ2-3 | TRBV4-2 | NA | TRBD1 | CASSPDRGRDTQYF | TGTGCCAGCAGCCCTGACAGGGGTCGAGATACGCAGTATTTT
TRBJ1-4 | TRBV10-1 | NA | NA | CASSEGHPGEKLFF | TGCGCCAGCAGTGAAGGACACCCGGGTGAAAAACTGTTTTTT
TRBJ1-2 | TRBV14 | NA | TRBD1 | CASSQDQGAVRGYTF | TGTGCCAGCAGCCAAGACCAGGGGGCGGTTCGTGGCTACACCTTC
TRBJ1-5 | TRBV19 | NA | TRBD1 | CASSKGQGNQPQHF | TGTGCCAGTAGTAAAGGACAGGGCAATCAGCCCCAGCATTTT
TRBJ1-2 | TRBV7-3 | NA | TRBD1 | CASSPDRGYYGYTF | TGTGCCAGCAGTCCCGACAGGGGATACTATGGCTACACCTTC
TRBJ1-1 | TRBV18 | NA | NA | CATAEDRQKGAFF | TGTGCCACCGCTGAAGACAGGCAAAAAGGAGCTTTCTTT
TRBJ1-1 | TRBV6-1 | NA | TRBD1 | CASSAQTGTYTEAFF | TGTGCCAGCAGTGCCCAGACAGGGACCTACACTGAAGCTTTCTTT
TRBJ1-1 | TRBV30 | NA | NA | CAWAPGGAFF | TGTGCCTGGGCCCCAGGTGGAGCTTTCTTT
TRBJ1-1 | TRBV30 | few | NA | CAWSVRRDTEAFF | TGTGCCTGGAGTGTACGGCGGGACACTGAAGCTTTCTTT
TRBJ1-5 | TRBV6-6 | NA | TRBD1 | CASSYLQGSNQPQHF | TGTGCCAGCAGTTACTTACAGGGGAGCAATCAGCCCCAGCATTTT
TRBJ2-3 | TRBV6-4 | NA | TRBD2 | CASSILAGGQDTQYF | TGTGCCAGCAGTATCCTAGCGGGGGGCCAAGATACGCAGTATTTT